This T cell receptor beta chain appears in the sequencing data of a study of patients and donors after allogeneic stem cell transplantation. Via MiXCR, TCRdb re-called the RT-PCR reads, giving one row per CDR3 protein. Of about a million distinct CDR3 sequences in the sample, roughly 18% were seen once. There are a few counts of this clonotype. The junction had 5 bases not matched to a gene; V was cut back by 3 bases and J by 0 bases. The CDR3 is made up of 18 amino acids. Germline CDR1 reads MGHRA; CDR2 reads YSYEKL. The clonotype comes from a human donor who was either an allogeneic HSCT recipient or a stem cell or donor lymphocyte infusion donor (not recorded which). It is not recorded whose cells these are; they may come from a transplant donor. The V call is TRBV4-1, the J call TRBJ2-4, with 13 bases that match TRBD2. The sequencing input was blood, either unsorted or a sorted T cell fraction (not recorded which). The CDR3 is CASSHGLAGVIAKNIQYF. DNA of the CDR3: TGCGCCAGCAGCCATGGACTAGCGGGGGTTATAGCCAAAAACATTCAGTACTTC.